This TCR beta chain emerged from a study of blood T cell repertoires in COVID-19. Study-level information: PBMCs, B-cell-depleted T cells, or T cells provided the cDNA or gDNA that made up the material.

Study processing details: The authors estimated nucleated cell counts from reference gene primer amplification. Here immunoSEQ multiplex PCR was the method, and the copy in TCRdb shows in-frame clones only, minus some. V and J calls and clone size are copied from that table; D and trimming were computed from the DNA. Of about 160,000 clones listed, around 87% were seen once; the top ten hold around an eighth. Seattle patient enrollment occurred during active infection, with longitudinal follow-up thereafter. Sequencing used peripheral blood. The TCR originated in a man aged 18 to 30 with COVID-19, enrolled during active disease.

The chain's CDR3 is CSGSTGSYGYTF. The CDR3, as DNA: TGCAGCGGTTCGACAGGGTCCTATGGCTACACCTTC. V gene TRBV29-1 combines with J gene TRBJ1-2; 7 positions agree with TRBD1. This CDR3 is 12 amino acids long. CDR1 and CDR2 from the germline V gene are SQVTM and ANQGSEA. Trimming took 7 bases from V and 4 from J; bases not matched to a gene: 6.